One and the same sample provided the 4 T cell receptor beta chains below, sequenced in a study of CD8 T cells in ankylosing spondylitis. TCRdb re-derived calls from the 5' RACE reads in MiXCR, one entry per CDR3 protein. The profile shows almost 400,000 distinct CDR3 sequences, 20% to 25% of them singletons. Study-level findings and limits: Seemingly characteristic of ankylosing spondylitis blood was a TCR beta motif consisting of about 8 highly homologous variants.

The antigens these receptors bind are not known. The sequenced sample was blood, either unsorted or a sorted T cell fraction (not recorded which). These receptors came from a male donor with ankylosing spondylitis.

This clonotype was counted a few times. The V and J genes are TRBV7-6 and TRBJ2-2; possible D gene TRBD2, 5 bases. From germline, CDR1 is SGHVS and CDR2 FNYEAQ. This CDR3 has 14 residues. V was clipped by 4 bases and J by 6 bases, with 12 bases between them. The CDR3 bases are TGTGCCAGCAGCTCACTGAGAGGGCCCGGGGAGCTGTTTTTT. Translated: CASSSLRGPGELFF. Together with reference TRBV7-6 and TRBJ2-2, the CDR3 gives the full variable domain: GAGVSQSPRYKVTKRGQDVALRCDPISGHVSLYWYRQALGQGPEFLTYFNYEAQQDKSGLPNDRFSAERPEGSISTLTIQRTEQRDSAMYRCASSSLRGPGELFFGEGSRLTVL.

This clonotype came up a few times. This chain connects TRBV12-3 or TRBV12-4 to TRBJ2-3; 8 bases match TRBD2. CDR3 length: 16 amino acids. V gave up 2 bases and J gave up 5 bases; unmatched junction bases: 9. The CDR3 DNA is TGTGCCAGCAGTTTAATGGCGGGAGGCGCAAGAGATACGCAGTATTTT. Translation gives CASSLMAGGARDTQYF.

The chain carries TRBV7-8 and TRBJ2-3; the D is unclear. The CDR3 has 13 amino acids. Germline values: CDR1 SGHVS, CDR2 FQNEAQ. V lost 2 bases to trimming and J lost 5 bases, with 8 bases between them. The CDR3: CASSLQGLDTQYF. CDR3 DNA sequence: TGTGCCAGCAGCTTACAAGGGTTAGATACGCAGTATTTT.

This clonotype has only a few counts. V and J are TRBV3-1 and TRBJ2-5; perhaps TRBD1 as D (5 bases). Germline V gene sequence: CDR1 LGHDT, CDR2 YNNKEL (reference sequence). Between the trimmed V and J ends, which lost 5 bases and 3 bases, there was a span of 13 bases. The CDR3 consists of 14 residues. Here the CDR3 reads CASSGHRIKETQYF. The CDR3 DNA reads TGTGCCAGCAGCGGCCACAGGATTAAAGAGACCCAGTACTTC.